A selection of T cell receptor beta chains follows, all from one sample in a study of blood T cell repertoires in COVID-19. Sequencing used immunoSEQ multiplex PCR; TCRdb keeps in-frame clones, though not all of them. This table holds fewer than 85,000 clones, approximately 90% found once. The specimen sequenced was peripheral blood. The receptors shown here come from a man aged 50-60 years with active COVID-19. CDR3s include the opening cysteine and the closing phenylalanine or tryptophan. The D gene is left open where the match is weak. Expanded clones get a size class; other rows say once, few or many, or leave the size out.

v_gene: TRBV28
abundance: .
j_gene: TRBJ2-2
len: 16
d_gene: TRBD1
CDR3nt: TGTGCCAGCAGTTTAAGGGACAGGGGAACGGTCGGGGAGCTGTTTTTT
CDR3aa: CASSLRDRGTVGELFF

v_gene: TRBV6-1
abundance: .
j_gene: TRBJ2-5
len: 12
d_gene: .
CDR3nt: TGTGCCAGCAGTAGATACCGGGAGACCCAGTACTTC
CDR3aa: CASSRYRETQYF

v_gene: TRBV28
abundance: .
j_gene: TRBJ2-4
len: 16
d_gene: TRBD1
CDR3nt: TGTGCCAGCACCTCAGTCGGGGGACAGGGGCTAAACATTCAGTACTTC
CDR3aa: CASTSVGGQGLNIQYF

v_gene: TRBV5-6
abundance: .
j_gene: TRBJ1-4
len: 14
d_gene: .
CDR3nt: TGTGCCAGCAGTTCCCCGCGGGACCGCGAAAAACTGTTTTTT
CDR3aa: CASSSPRDREKLFF

v_gene: TRBV4-3
abundance: once
j_gene: TRBJ2-7
len: 15
d_gene: .
CDR3nt: TGCGCCAGCAGCCAAGATACTAACGAAGGGAGCGAGCAGTACTTC
CDR3aa: CASSQDTNEGSEQYF

v_gene: TRBV27
abundance: .
j_gene: TRBJ2-7
len: 14
d_gene: TRBD2
CDR3nt: TGTGCCAGCAGTTTAGGACTAGCGAGCTACGAGCAGTACTTC
CDR3aa: CASSLGLASYEQYF

v_gene: TRBV3-1/TRBV3-2
abundance: .
j_gene: TRBJ2-2
len: 14
d_gene: TRBD1
CDR3nt: TGTGCCAGCAGCCGGGGACAGGGTACCGGGGAGCTGTTTTTT
CDR3aa: CASSRGQGTGELFF

v_gene: TRBV6-1
abundance: .
j_gene: TRBJ2-7
len: 13
d_gene: .
CDR3nt: TGTGCCAGCAGTGAAGCTCGGAGGGCCGAGCAGTACTTC
CDR3aa: CASSEARRAEQYF

v_gene: TRBV30
abundance: .
j_gene: TRBJ1-1
len: 14
d_gene: .
CDR3nt: TGTGCCTGGACCGTTGACTATATACACACTGAAGCTTTCTTT
CDR3aa: CAWTVDYIHTEAFF

v_gene: TRBV7-8
abundance: few
j_gene: TRBJ2-7
len: 14
d_gene: TRBD1
CDR3nt: TGTGCCAGCAGGGACGGACAGGGAACCTACGAGCAGTACTTC
CDR3aa: CASRDGQGTYEQYF

v_gene: TRBV24-1
abundance: .
j_gene: TRBJ2-5
len: 15
d_gene: TRBD2
CDR3nt: TGTGCCACCGATGAAGAGCGGGGGGTTCAAGAGACCCAGTACTTC
CDR3aa: CATDEERGVQETQYF

v_gene: TRBV28
abundance: few
j_gene: TRBJ2-7
len: 13
d_gene: TRBD2
CDR3nt: TGTGCCAGCAGTTCTAGCGGGGCCTACGAGCAGTACTTC
CDR3aa: CASSSSGAYEQYF

v_gene: TRBV6-5
abundance: .
j_gene: TRBJ2-1
len: 15
d_gene: TRBD1
CDR3nt: TGTGCCAGCAGTTTGACAGGGACCCCTTACAATGAGCAGTTCTTC
CDR3aa: CASSLTGTPYNEQFF

v_gene: TRBV5-1
abundance: .
j_gene: TRBJ2-6
len: 18
d_gene: .
CDR3nt: TGCGCCAGCAGCTTGACGGTGGAGTACTTTTCTGGGGCCAACGTCCTGACTTTC
CDR3aa: CASSLTVEYFSGANVLTF

v_gene: TRBV5-1
abundance: .
j_gene: TRBJ1-6
len: 17
d_gene: TRBD1
CDR3nt: TGCGCCAGCAGCTTGGCCGGGGACAGGGGCGCCTACTCACCCCTCCACTTT
CDR3aa: CASSLAGDRGAYSPLHF

v_gene: TRBV15
abundance: few
j_gene: TRBJ2-7
len: 15
d_gene: .
CDR3nt: TGTGCCACCAGCAGAGCAGGGGCCCTCTCCTACGAGCAGTACTTC
CDR3aa: CATSRAGALSYEQYF

v_gene: TRBV6-5
abundance: .
j_gene: TRBJ2-2
len: 15
d_gene: .
CDR3nt: TGTGCCAGCAAAGAACAGAGTTTGAACACCGGGGAGCTGTTTTTT
CDR3aa: CASKEQSLNTGELFF

v_gene: TRBV6-5
abundance: .
j_gene: TRBJ1-1
len: 15
d_gene: TRBD1
CDR3nt: TGTGCCAGCAGCCTAAGGACAGGGAGGGGCACTGAAGCTTTCTTT
CDR3aa: CASSLRTGRGTEAFF

v_gene: TRBV11-2
abundance: .
j_gene: TRBJ2-2
len: 13
d_gene: .
CDR3nt: TGTGCCAGCAGCCCCCGTTTCACCGGGGAGCTGTTTTTT
CDR3aa: CASSPRFTGELFF

v_gene: TRBV28
abundance: .
j_gene: TRBJ2-2
len: 18
d_gene: TRBD2
CDR3nt: TGTGCCAGCAGTTTAATGACTAGCGGGGGGGACCCAACCGGGGAGCTGTTTTTT
CDR3aa: CASSLMTSGGDPTGELFF

v_gene: TRBV24-1
abundance: .
j_gene: TRBJ1-5
len: 14
d_gene: .
CDR3nt: TGTGCCACCAGTGAGGGGGCACGGAATCAGCCCCAGCATTTT
CDR3aa: CATSEGARNQPQHF

v_gene: TRBV7-5
abundance: .
j_gene: TRBJ1-2
len: 14
d_gene: .
CDR3nt: TGTGTCAGAAGCCCCGGGACAGGGAAGGCTGGCTACACCTTC
CDR3aa: CVRSPGTGKAGYTF

v_gene: TRBV25-1
abundance: .
j_gene: TRBJ2-2
len: 14
d_gene: .
CDR3nt: TGTGCCAGCAGTGAGGGGGCGGACACCGGGGAGCTGTTTTTT
CDR3aa: CASSEGADTGELFF

v_gene: TRBV7-9
abundance: .
j_gene: TRBJ2-2
len: 14
d_gene: .
CDR3nt: TGTGCCAACGTCAAGACTACGAACACCGGGGAGCTGTTTTTT
CDR3aa: CANVKTTNTGELFF

v_gene: TRBV11-1
abundance: .
j_gene: TRBJ2-1
len: 14
d_gene: TRBD1
CDR3nt: TGTGCCAGCAGCCCTCAGGGGGTATACAATGAGCAGTTCTTC
CDR3aa: CASSPQGVYNEQFF

v_gene: TRBV6-1
abundance: .
j_gene: TRBJ2-1
len: 14
d_gene: TRBD1
CDR3nt: TGTGCCAGCAGTGAACAGACAGGGGGCAATGAGCAGTTCTTC
CDR3aa: CASSEQTGGNEQFF

v_gene: TRBV29-1
abundance: .
j_gene: TRBJ2-5
len: 13
d_gene: .
CDR3nt: TGCAGCGTAGTATTGTACAGCCAAGAGACCCAGTACTTC
CDR3aa: CSVVLYSQETQYF

v_gene: TRBV4-1
abundance: .
j_gene: TRBJ1-5
len: 16
d_gene: .
CDR3nt: TGCGCCAGCAGCCAAGAAAGGACAGCTAGCAATCAGCCCCAGCATTTT
CDR3aa: CASSQERTASNQPQHF

v_gene: TRBV6-5
abundance: few
j_gene: TRBJ1-5
len: 13
d_gene: .
CDR3nt: TGTGCCAGCAGTAAGAGGGAGGGTCAGCCCCAGCATTTT
CDR3aa: CASSKREGQPQHF

v_gene: TRBV4-2
abundance: .
j_gene: TRBJ2-3
len: 15
d_gene: TRBD1
CDR3nt: TGTGCCAGCAGCCAGAGACAGGGGGCGTTAGATACGCAGTATTTT
CDR3aa: CASSQRQGALDTQYF

v_gene: TRBV5-1
abundance: .
j_gene: TRBJ2-1
len: 14
d_gene: .
CDR3nt: TGCGCCAGCAGCTTGGAAACCGGCTACAATGAGCAGTTCTTC
CDR3aa: CASSLETGYNEQFF

v_gene: TRBV9
abundance: .
j_gene: TRBJ2-5
len: 16
d_gene: TRBD2
CDR3nt: TGTGCCAGCAGCGGGACGGGACTAGCGGGTCTAGAGACCCAGTACTTC
CDR3aa: CASSGTGLAGLETQYF

v_gene: TRBV5-4
abundance: .
j_gene: TRBJ2-7
len: 14
d_gene: .
CDR3nt: TGTGCCAGCAGCTTGGGGTACCGGGGCTACGAGCAGTACTTC
CDR3aa: CASSLGYRGYEQYF

v_gene: TRBV18
abundance: .
j_gene: TRBJ2-7
len: 14
d_gene: TRBD1
CDR3nt: TGTGCCAGCTCACGTGGACAGGGGGATTACGAGCAGTACTTC
CDR3aa: CASSRGQGDYEQYF

v_gene: TRBV3-1/TRBV3-2
abundance: .
j_gene: TRBJ2-5
len: 13
d_gene: TRBD2
CDR3nt: TGTGCCAGCAGCCAGGGTAGGGGAGGGGACCAGTACTTC
CDR3aa: CASSQGRGGDQYF

v_gene: TRBV18
abundance: .
j_gene: TRBJ1-6
len: 14
d_gene: .
CDR3nt: TGTGCCAGCTCACCTCAGGTGCAGAATTCACCCCTCCACTTT
CDR3aa: CASSPQVQNSPLHF

v_gene: TRBV5-4
abundance: .
j_gene: TRBJ2-2
len: 13
d_gene: .
CDR3nt: TGTGCCGGGAGGGGGGCGAACACCGGGGAGCTGTTTTTT
CDR3aa: CAGRGANTGELFF

v_gene: TRBV7-9
abundance: .
j_gene: TRBJ2-2
len: 16
d_gene: .
CDR3nt: TGTGCCAGCAGCTTAGTCTACAGGACCAACACCGGGGAGCTGTTTTTT
CDR3aa: CASSLVYRTNTGELFF

v_gene: TRBV18
abundance: .
j_gene: TRBJ2-5
len: 15
d_gene: TRBD1
CDR3nt: TGTGCCAGCTCCTCCCGGGACAGGGCCTTGGAGACCCAGTACTTC
CDR3aa: CASSSRDRALETQYF

v_gene: TRBV7-9
abundance: .
j_gene: TRBJ1-2
len: 11
d_gene: .
CDR3nt: TGTGCCAGCAGCTTTGAGCTTGGCTACACCTTC
CDR3aa: CASSFELGYTF

v_gene: TRBV28
abundance: once
j_gene: TRBJ1-5
len: 16
d_gene: .
CDR3nt: TGTGCCAGCAGTTTAATCGGGCAGGGCTCCAATCAGCCCCAGCATTTT
CDR3aa: CASSLIGQGSNQPQHF